These 11 T cell receptor beta chains originate from one sample sequenced in a study of cytomegalovirus exposure and HLA in healthy donors. This table comes from immunoSEQ multiplex PCR, and its TCRdb copy is limited to in-frame clones, with some not included. Of about 160,000 clones detected, around four fifths appear once; the ten largest clones hold about 2.1%. Sequencing was carried out using PBMCs. These receptors were taken from a man aged 25-45 years in good health and CMV-seropositive.

The V gene is TRBV4-3, the J gene TRBJ2-3, with 9 bases aligning to TRBD2. Germline assignment: CDR1 LGHNA and CDR2 YSLEER. J lost 4 bases, V lost 0 bases, and 8 bases had no gene match. The CDR3 has 17 amino acids. The chain's CDR3 is CASSQDGGGGGADTQYF. The CDR3 nucleotides are TGCGCCAGCAGCCAAGACGGGGGAGGCGGGGGGGCAGATACGCAGTATTTT.

The chain employs TRBV27 and TRBJ1-6; 8 nucleotides agree with TRBD1. The CDR3 length is 15 residues. The germline V gene has CDR1 MNHEY and CDR2 SMNVEV (reference sequence). Germline trimming cut 5 bases from V and 8 bases from J; bases unmatched to any gene: 8. The DNA for the CDR3 is TGTGCCAGCAGTCCATACAGGGGGGTAGATTCACCCCTCCACTTT. Its protein product is CASSPYRGVDSPLHF.

The chain couples TRBV7-2 to TRBJ2-3; 8 bases fit TRBD2. The CDR3 is made up of 14 amino acids. Germline V lookup: CDR1 SGHTA, CDR2 FQGNSA. The V segment lost 8 bases and the J segment 2 bases; nucleotides outside the gene matches: 6. The CDR3, as DNA: TGTGCCAGCCGGTCGGGGGGGCCCACAGATACGCAGTATTTT. Translation gives CASRSGGPTDTQYF.

This clone showed up just once. V usage is TRBV4-1 and J usage is TRBJ2-7, with 10 bases identical to TRBD2. V trimming: 4 bases; J trimming: 0 bases; junction bases outside the gene matches: 12. CDR1 is MGHRA and CDR2 is YSYEKL in the germline V gene. The CDR3 totals 18 residues. Written as DNA, the CDR3 is TGCGCCAGCAGCCCGAAGACGGCTAGCGGGGGTAACTCCTACGAGCAGTACTTC. Amino acids: CASSPKTASGGNSYEQYF.

This clone was counted once. V gene TRBV6-1 combines with J gene TRBJ2-1; perhaps TRBD1 as D (7 bases). CDR3 length: 14 amino acids. The V end lost 0 bases, the J end lost 7 bases, and 10 bases lay between the germline ends. Germline lookup yields CDR1 MNHNS and CDR2 SASEGT. The chain's CDR3 is CASSEAAGGNEQFF. The CDR3 bases are TGTGCCAGCAGTGAAGCGGCAGGGGGGAATGAGCAGTTCTTC.

The V and J genes are TRBV4-3 and TRBJ2-1, with 7 nucleotides matching TRBD2. J gave up 5 bases and V 2 bases, and 3 bases lay outside the gene matches. The CDR3 consists of 14 residues. Germline-derived CDR1 and CDR2 are LGHNA and YSLEER. DNA for the CDR3: TGCGCCAGCAGCCAATGGGGGGGGGACAATGAGCAGTTCTTC. Its protein is CASSQWGGDNEQFF.

The V and J genes are TRBV29-1 and TRBJ1-1; 7 positions match TRBD1. CDR3 size: 13 residues. V gave up 6 bases and J gave up 4 bases; unmatched junction bases: 8. The V gene's germline CDR1 is SQVTM and CDR2 ANQGSEA. CDR3 loop: CSVQGVGGTEAFF. CDR3 sequence (DNA): TGCAGCGTGCAGGGGGTTGGGGGCACTGAAGCTTTCTTT.

The chain carries TRBV5-1 and TRBJ1-2; D gene unclear. The V gene's germline CDR1 is SGHRS and CDR2 YFSETQ. This CDR3 is built from 13 residues. V lost 2 bases, J lost 7 bases, and 12 bases lay in between. CDR3 in DNA: TGCGCCAGCAGCTTTCCCTCGACGGGTGGCTACACCTTC. It specifies CASSFPSTGGYTF.

This clone was detected a few times. The chain is built from TRBV7-2 and TRBJ2-3; tentative D call: TRBD2 (6 bases). Germline CDR1 is SGHTA and CDR2 is FQGNSA. The V end was cut by 6 bases, the J end by 4 bases, with 11 bases between. The CDR3 loop spans 13 amino acids. CDR3 sequence (DNA): TGTGCCAGCAGTTATAGACTAGCAGATACGCAGTATTTT. It is translated as CASSYRLADTQYF.

The V and J genes are TRBV4-1 and TRBJ1-2; D call uncertain. V lost 0 bases, J lost 8 bases, and 10 bases lay in between. CDR1 MGHRA and CDR2 YSYEKL come from the germline V gene. The CDR3 consists of 13 residues. DNA for the CDR3: TGCGCCAGCAGCCAAGAGGGAGGCACCGGCTACACCTTC. Protein sequence: CASSQEGGTGYTF.

This chain joins TRBV5-1 and TRBJ2-5, with 10 positions matching TRBD1. With 0 bases clipped from V and 4 bases from J, the junction kept 6 bases outside the gene matches. The CDR3 is 16 residues long. Germline CDR1 and CDR2: SGHRS and YFSETQ. This chain's CDR3 is CASSLGQGARAETQYF. The DNA for the CDR3 is TGCGCCAGCAGCTTGGGACAGGGGGCTAGGGCAGAGACCCAGTACTTC.